This T cell receptor beta chain was obtained from a study of CD8 T cells in ankylosing spondylitis (dated by TCRdb to about 2017). General notes on the study: The study set out to find disease-linked TCR variants by profiling T cell receptor beta repertoires in ankylosing spondylitis patients and healthy donors. Peripheral blood was sampled, and synovial fluid was additionally collected from ankylosing spondylitis patients. In total, the full study cohort was made up of 85 to 140 healthy donors and more than 20 ankylosing spondylitis patients.

This clonotype has just one count. Its target antigen remains unknown. Per-nucleotide qualities are absent, and no much larger clonotype sits a single base away. One read alone is a weak basis. What the research found in general, with its limitations: The disease-linked clones were reported as significantly enriched in matched synovial fluid samples from ankylosing spondylitis patients. A CD8+ phenotype was shown by the disease-linked clones, which were found at relatively low frequencies in peripheral blood. Some motif variants had previously been reported in the synovial fluid and blood of reactive arthritis patients, which suggests shared mechanisms of disease initiation. A TCR beta motif made up of fewer than 10 highly homologous amino acid variants appeared to be characteristic of blood from ankylosing spondylitis patients.

The instrument was an Illumina HiSeq 2500. Quantitative 5'-RACE with molecular barcodes was used to prepare TCR beta libraries. Under the source paper's analysis protocol: To identify disease-linked TCR variants, a new computational method was used, one built on a probabilistic model of VDJ rearrangement. TCRdb applied fastp at Q25 and MiXCR to the public reads, then kept only in-frame beta chains. Here each entry gathers all rows of one CDR3 protein and keeps the most common genes and DNA. The V and J calls reflect TCRdb's pipeline rather than the authors' work. Present in this sample are about 440,000 distinct CDR3 sequences, more than 15% of which were seen just once. The ten most abundant clones make up around 0.92% of the sample. V is clipped by 9 bases and J by 3 bases, and the sequence between their germline boundaries is 18 bases long. Reading the germline V gene gives CDR1 SNHLY and CDR2 FYNNEI. The CDR3 runs 15 amino acids, cysteine and phenylalanine included. Only the CDR3 region is kept as DNA, spanning 45 bases read in frame from base 1.

The source is a male donor with ankylosing spondylitis. The sample was blood, either unsorted or a sorted T cell fraction (not recorded which). The chain is assembled from TRBV2 and TRBJ2-1, with the D call perhaps TRBD1 or TRBD2, as 5 bases match in each case. The CDR3 protein sequence reads: CASSNVRDGYNEQFF. In nucleotides, the sequence is TGTGCCAGTTCCAACGTTCGGGACGGCTACAATGAGCAGTTCTTC.